The 16 T cell receptor beta chains given below trace back to one sample, sequenced in a study of beta chain features in type 1 diabetes (dated by TCRdb to between 2017 and 2018). Libraries came from the immunoSEQ multiplex PCR assay. The High Capacity cDNA Reverse Transcription Kit was used to reverse transcribe all of the isolated RNA, meaning that expressed TCRB transcripts were what got sequenced. TCRdb mirrors the immuneACCESS table, restricted to in-frame sequences. Some clones are absent from its copies; in checked studies, under half trace to an unresolved V gene, and the reason for the others is unknown. In all, the sample holds about 220,000 clones, and roughly a tenth of those were seen once. 1% to 1.5% of the sample belongs to the ten largest clones. The sequencing input was central memory CD4+ T cells from blood. The receptors derive from a man aged 18 to 35 in good health.

The rearrangement joins TRBV29-1 to TRBJ2-5, with 8 bases identical to TRBD1. V was pared by 4 bases and J by 4 bases, with 11 bases of the junction left unmatched. Germline CDR1 and CDR2: SQVTM and ANQGSEA. The CDR3 covers 15 residues. The CDR3 DNA is TGCAGCGTTGCGGGGCAGGGGGCTCCTGCAGAGACCCAGTACTTC. Translation: CSVAGQGAPAETQYF. The whole variable domain, filled in from reference TRBV29-1 and TRBJ2-5, reads SAVISQKPSRDICQRGTSLTIQCQVDSQVTMMFWYRQQPGQSLTLIATANQGSEATYESGFVIDKFPISRPNLTFSTLTVSNMSPEDSSIYLCSVAGQGAPAETQYFGPGTRLLVL.

This clone was observed at least ten times. The chain uses TRBV11-2 and TRBJ2-5; 10 positions agree with TRBD1. The CDR3 is made up of 16 amino acids. J was trimmed by 1 base and V by 5 bases; bases with no gene match: 7. Germline V CDR1 and CDR2: SGHAT, FQNNGV. CDR3 amino acids: CASSQGQGPVQETQYF. CDR3 DNA sequence: TGTGCCAGCAGCCAGGGACAGGGGCCCGTCCAAGAGACCCAGTACTTC.

V usage is TRBV30 and J usage is TRBJ2-3; 8 nucleotides line up with TRBD1. J gave up 0 bases and V 2 bases, and 7 bases lay outside the gene matches. The CDR3 spans 16 residues. Germline assignment: CDR1 GTSNPN and CDR2 SVGIG (reference sequence). The CDR3 coding sequence is TGTGCCTGGAGTCTAGAGGGACAGGCAAGCACAGATACGCAGTATTTT. Encoded protein: CAWSLEGQASTDTQYF.

The J gene is TRBJ2-1, the V gene TRBV9; 10 nucleotides match TRBD2. This CDR3 is 14 amino acids long. Germline V gene sequence: CDR1 SGDLS, CDR2 YYNGEE. The ends lost 5 bases at V and 7 bases at J; junction bases unmatched: 6. CDR3 sequence reads: CASSSTSGKNEQFF. The CDR3 DNA sequence: TGTGCCAGCAGTTCTACTAGCGGGAAGAATGAGCAGTTCTTC.

J is TRBJ1-1 and V is TRBV25-1; unclear D gene. From germline, CDR1 is MGHDK and CDR2 SYGVNS. Trimming stripped 0 bases from V and 1 base from J, with 6 bases between. This CDR3 is 14 amino acids long. The CDR3 is CASSEYRQNTEAFF. The CDR3 DNA is TGTGCCAGCAGTGAATACAGACAGAACACTGAAGCTTTCTTT.

The V gene is TRBV5-1, the J gene TRBJ2-3, with a possible D match to TRBD1 (6 bases). CDR1 SGHRS and CDR2 YFSETQ come from the germline V gene. The CDR3 contains 16 residues. Between the trimmed V and J ends, which lost 0 bases and 2 bases, there was a span of 13 bases. CDR3 DNA sequence: TGCGCCAGCAGCTTGGATGGGCAGGGGTTCACAGATACGCAGTATTTT. It yields the protein CASSLDGQGFTDTQYF.

In regard to this clone: This may be a read error: a much more frequent sequence differs by one nucleotide. Other nucleotide sequences in the sample specify the same CDR3. The J gene is TRBJ2-7, the V gene TRBV18, with no clear D. Trimming left V 0 bases short and J 2 bases short, with 8 bases between. The germline CDR1 and CDR2 sequences are KGHSH and LQKENI. This CDR3 is 14 amino acids long. CDR3 coding DNA: TGTGCCAGCTCACCACCACGGACCACCTACGAGCAGTACTTC. This encodes CASSPPRTTYEQYF.

The V call is TRBV6-5, the J call TRBJ2-1, with D tentatively TRBD2 (5 bases). CDR1 and CDR2 from the germline V gene are MNHEY and SVGAGI. This CDR3 region has 13 residues. Trimming took off 4 bases at V and 8 bases at J, with 12 bases between the two ends. The CDR3 sequence is CASSSEGYDEQFF. The DNA for the CDR3 is TGTGCCAGCAGTTCAGAGGGATATGATGAGCAGTTCTTC.

This clone was picked up a small number of times. The V gene is TRBV2, the J gene TRBJ2-1; D perhaps matches TRBD1 (5 bases). V dropped 3 bases and J dropped 6 bases, with 15 bases sitting between them. CDR3 length equals 15 residues. Germline V gene lookup returns CDR1 SNHLY and CDR2 FYNNEI. DNA of the CDR3: TGTGCCAGCAGTGAGAAGGGGCTCATTCGCAATGAGCAGTTCTTC. Its protein is CASSEKGLIRNEQFF.

This clone was counted a few times. This chain joins TRBV2 and TRBJ2-7, with D tentatively TRBD1 or TRBD2 (5 bases each). Germline V gives CDR1 SNHLY, CDR2 FYNNEI. The ends were cut back, 7 bases at V and 6 bases at J, with 13 bases in the middle. The CDR3 covers 12 residues. The CDR3 DNA reads TGTGCCAGCATTGCGGAGAGGGGCGAGCAGTACTTC. Encoded protein: CASIAERGEQYF.

This chain links TRBV5-4 with TRBJ2-2, with D unresolved. The CDR3 runs 13 residues. Germline V gene sequence: CDR1 SGHNT, CDR2 YYREEE (reference sequence). Trimming removed 0 bases from V and 6 bases from J, with 6 bases in between. CDR3 sequence reads: CASSLVGPGELFF. Here the CDR3 DNA reads TGTGCCAGCAGCTTGGTCGGGCCCGGGGAGCTGTTTTTT.

This clone was seen a handful of times. The chain links TRBV4-3 to TRBJ2-7; D may be TRBD1 or TRBD2 (7 bases each). Germline V gene data show CDR1 as LGHNA and CDR2 as YSLEER. The CDR3 spans 16 residues. The germline V and J ends were trimmed by 4 bases and 7 bases, with 23 bases remaining between them. CDR3 protein: CASSRKWEGASTEQYF. CDR3 sequence (DNA): TGCGCCAGCAGCCGCAAGTGGGAGGGGGCAAGTACGGAGCAGTACTTC.

This clone was picked up many times. This chain links TRBV28 with TRBJ2-7; 7 positions agree with TRBD2. After removal of 3 bases from V and 0 bases from J, the junction contained 8 bases not matched to a gene. The germline V gene encodes CDR1 MDHEN and CDR2 SYDVKM. CDR3 length: 16 amino acids. The CDR3 sequence: CASSLNLLAVSYEQYF. Here the CDR3 DNA reads TGTGCCAGCAGTTTGAATCTCCTAGCGGTCTCCTACGAGCAGTACTTC.

The V and J genes are TRBV10-3 and TRBJ2-1, with D perhaps matching TRBD1 or TRBD2 (5 bases each). The V and J ends lost 6 bases and 8 bases respectively, with 11 bases between them. CDR3 size: 12 residues. From germline, CDR1 is ENHRY and CDR2 SYGVKD. The CDR3 region is CAIRGRTDEQFF. The CDR3 bases are TGTGCCATCAGGGGACGGACGGATGAGCAGTTCTTC.

This clone was seen only a few times. V gene TRBV9 combines with J gene TRBJ2-1; tentative D call: TRBD2 (6 bases). The CDR3 extends over 14 amino acids. With 2 bases removed from V and 5 bases from J, the gap between germline ends came to 11 bases. Germline V gives CDR1 SGDLS, CDR2 YYNGEE. The DNA of the CDR3 is TGTGCCAGCAGCGTTTTAGCGGAAAACAATGAGCAGTTCTTC. Encoded protein: CASSVLAENNEQFF.

The rearrangement uses TRBV30 and TRBJ2-1, with TRBD1 as a possible D gene (5 bases). The CDR3 has 13 amino acids. The germline V and J ends were trimmed by 7 bases and 4 bases, with 14 bases remaining between them. Germline V lookup: CDR1 GTSNPN, CDR2 SVGIG (reference sequence). The CDR3 sequence is CASSADTYNEQFF. In DNA, the CDR3 is TGTGCCTCCTCTGCGGACACTTACAATGAGCAGTTCTTC.